The 28 T cell receptor beta chains below come from one sample, sequenced in a study of T cell responses to AZD1222 COVID-19 vaccine. Generated by immunoSEQ multiplex PCR, the TCRdb table keeps only in-frame clones and is missing some. The sample carries some 120,000 clones, roughly 90% recorded once. The sample consisted of peripheral blood, taken 28 days after the second AZD1222 dose. Receptors were obtained from an adult who received the AZD1222 COVID-19 vaccine.

This clone came up once. This chain links TRBV5-1 with TRBJ1-4, with 7 positions matching TRBD1. Per germline, CDR1 SGHRS and CDR2 YFSETQ. Losses at the gene ends were 2 bases for V and 10 bases for J; bases not matched to a gene: 8. The CDR3 is 14 residues long. CDR3 nucleotides: TGCGCCAGCAGCTTAGACGAGGGGGCAGGAAAACTGTTTTTT. It codes for CASSLDEGAGKLFF.

The rearrangement links TRBV19 to TRBJ1-4; perhaps TRBD1 as D (6 bases). The CDR3 spans 15 residues. The ends were cut back, 10 bases at V and 0 bases at J, with 15 bases in the middle. Germline CDR1 LNHDA, CDR2 SQIVND (reference sequence). The CDR3 region is CATQEGGATNEKLFF. In DNA form, the CDR3 reads TGTGCCACTCAGGAGGGGGGTGCAACTAATGAAAAACTGTTTTTT.

The chain couples TRBV24-1 to TRBJ2-2; the D gene is possibly TRBD1 (5 bases). In germline, CDR1 is KGHDR, CDR2 SFDVKD. The CDR3 covers 16 residues. Trimming left V 1 base short and J 2 bases short, with 10 bases between. In DNA form, the CDR3 reads TGTGCCACCAGTGATTTTATCCAGGGAAACACCGGGGAGCTGTTTTTT. This codes for CATSDFIQGNTGELFF.

This clone appeared once. The chain recombines TRBV11-2 with TRBJ2-3; D uncertain. CDR3 length: 15 amino acids. Trimming cost V 5 bases and J 1 base, with 13 bases left between them. Germline values: CDR1 SGHAT, CDR2 FQNNGV. CDR3: CASSPGRVGTDTQYF. CDR3 sequence (DNA): TGTGCCAGCAGCCCGGGTCGTGTTGGCACAGATACGCAGTATTTT. Drawing the rest from reference TRBV11-2 and TRBJ2-3, the complete variable domain is EAGVAQSPRYKIIEKRQSVAFWCNPISGHATLYWYQQILGQGPKLLIQFQNNGVVDDSQLPKDRFSAERLKGVDSTLKIQPAKLEDSAVYLCASSPGRVGTDTQYFGPGTRLTVL.

This sequence joins TRBV9 and TRBJ2-3, with 9 nucleotides matching TRBD2. The CDR3 consists of 17 residues. After removal of 4 bases from V and 2 bases from J, the junction contained 11 bases not matched to a gene. CDR1 is SGDLS and CDR2 is YYNGEE in the germline V gene. This chain's CDR3 is CASSPGSASGDTDTQYF. The CDR3 region has the DNA TGTGCCAGCAGCCCCGGGAGCGCTAGCGGGGACACAGATACGCAGTATTTT.

This rearrangement joins TRBV3-1 (or the pseudogene TRBV3-2) to TRBJ1-2; D is perhaps TRBD1 (5 bases). V was trimmed by 1 base and J by 8 bases, leaving 14 bases between them. Germline V gives CDR1 LGHDT, CDR2 YNNKEL (reference sequence). The CDR3 is 14 residues long. The CDR3 loop is CASSQGDGLSGYTF. For the CDR3, the DNA is TGTGCCAGCAGCCAAGGGGACGGCCTGAGCGGCTACACCTTC.

The chain is built from TRBV7-2 and TRBJ1-1; tentatively, D is TRBD1 (5 bases). The CDR3 contains 13 residues. Germline V gene sequence: CDR1 SGHTA, CDR2 FQGNSA. V lost 4 bases and J lost 1, with 7 bases in between. The CDR3 coding sequence is TGTGCCAGCAGCTCGCAGGGGAACACTGAAGCTTTCTTT. It codes for CASSSQGNTEAFF. Variable domain in full (rest from reference TRBV7-2 and TRBJ1-1): GAGVSQSPSNKVTEKGKDVELRCDPISGHTALYWYRQSLGQGLEFLIYFQGNSAPDKSGLPSDRFSAERTGGSVSTLTIQRTQQEDSAVYLCASSSQGNTEAFFGQGTRLTVV.

This clone came up once. The rearrangement joins TRBV6-5 to TRBJ2-1, with TRBD1 matching 7 bases. CDR3 length: 15 amino acids. The V gene's germline CDR1 is MNHEY and CDR2 SVGAGI. V gave up 0 bases and J gave up 2 bases; unmatched junction bases: 1. The CDR3 DNA reads TGTGCCAGCAGTTACTCCGGACAGGCCTACAATGAGCAGTTCTTC. Translation: CASSYSGQAYNEQFF.

J is TRBJ1-1 and V is TRBV11-3; 7 bases agree with TRBD1. V was pared by 4 bases and J by 7 bases, with 6 bases of the junction left unmatched. The CDR3 length is 13 residues. Germline CDR1 SGHNT, CDR2 YENEEA. The CDR3 loop is CASSSQGTDEAFF. The DNA for the CDR3 is TGTGCCAGCAGCTCCCAAGGGACAGATGAAGCTTTCTTT.

The chain links TRBV7-8 to TRBJ2-2; no clear D. The CDR3 loop spans 16 amino acids. The V end lost 7 bases, the J end lost 2 bases, and 17 bases lay between the germline ends. CDR1 and CDR2 from the germline V gene are SGHVS and FQNEAQ. The chain's CDR3 is CASTITRHLNTGELFF. In DNA form, the CDR3 reads TGTGCCAGCACCATAACACGACACCTCAACACCGGGGAGCTGTTTTTT.

This clone was counted once. Here the CDR3 DNA reads TGTGCCAGCAGCCATGACACCGGCTCTGGAAACACCATATATTTT. Translation: CASSHDTGSGNTIYF. This sequence joins TRBV4-2 and TRBJ1-3; D ambiguous. CDR1 and CDR2 from the germline V gene are LGHNA and YNFKEQ. This CDR3 region has 15 residues. Deletions cut 3 bases from V and 0 bases from J, with 9 bases between.

The chain carries TRBV5-1 and TRBJ2-1; perhaps TRBD2 as D (6 bases). The germline V and J ends were trimmed by 2 bases and 8 bases, with 11 bases remaining between them. The CDR3 has 13 residues. The germline gives CDR1 SGHRS, CDR2 YFSETQ. The CDR3 nucleotides read TGCGCCAGCAGCTTTGGGGGGTTTTATGAGCAGTTCTTC. Translating gives CASSFGGFYEQFF. Full variable domain (remainder filled in from reference TRBV5-1 and TRBJ2-1): KAGVTQTPRYLIKTRGQQVTLSCSPISGHRSVSWYQQTPGQGLQFLFEYFSETQRNKGNFPGRFSGRQFSNSRSEMNVSTLELGDSALYLCASSFGGFYEQFFGPGTRLTVL.

This sequence joins TRBV7-9 and TRBJ1-2, with D unclear. V shed 5 bases and J shed 3 bases, with 7 bases lying between them. The CDR3 totals 12 residues. Germline V lookup: CDR1 SEHNR, CDR2 FQNEAQ (reference sequence). CDR3 in DNA: TGTGCCAGCAGCCATGGTTACTATGGCTACACCTTC. As protein: CASSHGYYGYTF.

The chain links TRBV2 to TRBJ1-2; D might be TRBD1 (5 bases). The germline CDR1 and CDR2 sequences are SNHLY and FYNNEI. Trimming took 6 bases from V and 4 from J, leaving 15 bases between them. CDR3 length equals 14 residues. The CDR3 here is CASRGTRVVYGYTF. In DNA, the CDR3 is TGTGCCAGCAGAGGGACCAGGGTTGTCTATGGCTACACCTTC.

V and J are TRBV19 and TRBJ1-2; TRBD1 is a possible D gene (5 bases). This CDR3 contains 14 residues. Germline loops: CDR1 LNHDA, CDR2 SQIVND (reference sequence). Trimming stripped 7 bases from V and 6 bases from J, with 18 bases between. In nucleotides, the CDR3 is TGTGCCAGTATCGAAATCGGGACGGTGGATGGCTACACCTTC. This sequence encodes CASIEIGTVDGYTF.

The chain links TRBV4-1 to TRBJ1-4; 10 bases fit TRBD1. Germline trimming cut 2 bases from V and 7 bases from J; bases unmatched to any gene: 7. Germline lookup yields CDR1 MGHRA and CDR2 YSYEKL. This CDR3 region has 16 residues. The CDR3 DNA reads as TGCGCCAGCAGCCAACTACCGGGACAGGGGATTGAAAAACTGTTTTTT. Its translation: CASSQLPGQGIEKLFF.

The chain couples TRBV28 to TRBJ1-6; D gene uncertain. Looked up from germline, CDR1 is MDHEN and CDR2 is SYDVKM. Trimming took 1 base from V and 8 from J, leaving 15 bases between them. The CDR3 length is 16 residues. CDR3 region: CASSLSPGLVHSPLHF. The CDR3 DNA follows: TGTGCCAGCAGTTTATCTCCCGGCCTGGTGCATTCACCCCTCCACTTT.

The chain employs TRBV6-1 and TRBJ2-1; possibly TRBD1 for D (5 bases). V lost 3 bases and J lost 6, with 9 bases in between. This CDR3 has 13 residues. CDR1 MNHNS and CDR2 SASEGT come from the germline V gene. The chain's CDR3 is CASSDRVGNEQFF. CDR3 coding DNA: TGTGCCAGCAGTGACAGGGTAGGCAATGAGCAGTTCTTC.

This chain joins TRBV15 and TRBJ1-5, with a possible D match to TRBD1 (5 bases). Germline V gene sequence: CDR1 LNHNV, CDR2 YYDKDF (reference sequence). CDR3 size: 14 residues. V lost 5 bases to trimming and J lost 6 bases, with 14 bases between them. CDR3 DNA sequence: TGTGCCACCAGCCGAGGGAAGGGGTCTCAGCCCCAGCATTTT. It codes for CATSRGKGSQPQHF.

V and J are TRBV12-3 or TRBV12-4 and TRBJ1-5, with D uncertain. V lost 2 bases and J 11 bases, leaving 7 bases between the germline ends. The CDR3 is 11 amino acids. CDR3 coding DNA: TGTGCCAGCAGTTTACAGAGGGCCCAGCATTTT. This gives the protein CASSLQRAQHF.

The chain uses TRBV7-8 and TRBJ1-4, with 11 nucleotides matching TRBD1. The germline V gene has CDR1 SGHVS and CDR2 FQNEAQ. V was clipped by 4 bases and J by 7 bases; unmatched bases: 8. The CDR3 contains 16 residues. DNA of the CDR3: TGTGCCAGCAGCTCATTCGGACAGGGGGCGGGTGAAAAACTGTTTTTT. Translating gives CASSSFGQGAGEKLFF.

This chain links TRBV4-1 with TRBJ1-2; D is unresolved. Germline V lookup: CDR1 MGHRA, CDR2 YSYEKL. V was shortened by 4 bases and J by 5 bases, with 23 bases between the two germline ends. This CDR3 has 17 residues. CDR3 loop: CASSPQQSGSYNYGYTF. Here the CDR3 DNA reads TGCGCCAGCAGCCCCCAACAATCGGGCAGCTATAATTATGGCTACACCTTC.

The chain joins TRBV2 to TRBJ1-1; D call uncertain. The germline V and J ends were trimmed by 3 bases and 2 bases, with 4 bases remaining between them. Germline CDR1 and CDR2: SNHLY and FYNNEI. The CDR3 loop spans 12 amino acids. This chain's CDR3 is CASSDSNTEAFF. The CDR3 DNA is TGTGCCAGCAGTGACAGTAACACTGAAGCTTTCTTT. Full variable domain (outside the CDR3, taken from reference TRBV2 and TRBJ1-1): EPEVTQTPSHQVTQMGQEVILRCVPISNHLYFYWYRQILGQKVEFLVSFYNNEISEKSEIFDDQFSVERPDGSNFTLKIRSTKLEDSAMYFCASSDSNTEAFFGQGTRLTVV.

This clone was detected a few times. The chain couples TRBV29-1 to TRBJ2-2, with TRBD2 identical over 11 bases. Germline V gene lookup returns CDR1 SQVTM and CDR2 ANQGSEA. Trimming at V came to 8 bases and at J to 4 bases, leaving 15 bases not matched to a gene. The CDR3 totals 17 residues. Here the CDR3 reads CSTGGLAGGPGTGELFF. In nucleotides, the CDR3 is TGCAGCACAGGTGGGCTAGCGGGAGGTCCGGGCACCGGGGAGCTGTTTTTT.

V gene TRBV10-1 combines with J gene TRBJ1-1, with D maybe TRBD1 (6 bases). The CDR3 runs 16 residues. The germline V and J ends were trimmed by 0 bases and 3 bases, with 14 bases remaining between them. The germline gives CDR1 WNHNN, CDR2 SYGVQD (reference sequence). The CDR3 is CASSESTGGRDTEAFF. As DNA, the CDR3 is TGCGCCAGCAGTGAGTCTACCGGGGGCCGGGACACTGAAGCTTTCTTT.

The chain couples TRBV3-1 (or the pseudogene TRBV3-2) to TRBJ2-1; 11 nucleotides align to TRBD1. The CDR3 contains 17 residues. The J segment lost 7 bases and the V segment lost 0 bases, leaving 8 bases of the junction unmatched. Germline V gene data show CDR1 as LGHDT and CDR2 as YNNKEL (reference sequence). The DNA for the CDR3 is TGTGCCAGCAGCCAAGACCCCGGGACAGGGGGACGTAATGAGCAGTTCTTC. Amino acids: CASSQDPGTGGRNEQFF.

The V gene is TRBV19, the J gene TRBJ1-2, with TRBD1 as a possible D gene (6 bases). Germline CDR1 is LNHDA and CDR2 is SQIVND (reference sequence). The CDR3 is 15 residues long. V dropped 3 bases and J dropped 2 bases, with 13 bases sitting between them. CDR3 protein: CASSMETGANYGYTF. The CDR3 DNA sequence: TGTGCCAGTAGTATGGAGACAGGAGCAAACTATGGCTACACCTTC. The variable domain in full, completed from reference TRBV19 and TRBJ1-2, reads DGGITQSPKYLFRKEGQNVTLSCEQNLNHDAMYWYRQDPGQGLRLIYYSQIVNDFQKGDIAEGYSVSREKKESFPLTVTSAQKNPTAFYLCASSMETGANYGYTFGSGTRLTVV.

The table lists this clone with a few counts. This chain uses TRBV19 with TRBJ2-3; 7 bases map to TRBD1. Germline-derived CDR1 and CDR2 are LNHDA and SQIVND (reference sequence). This CDR3 contains 16 residues. The V gene end was trimmed by 4 bases and the J gene end by 0 bases; junction bases not matched to a gene: 7. DNA for the CDR3: TGTGCCAGTAGTACCGGGACAGCAACTAGCACAGATACGCAGTATTTT. Amino acid sequence: CASSTGTATSTDTQYF.